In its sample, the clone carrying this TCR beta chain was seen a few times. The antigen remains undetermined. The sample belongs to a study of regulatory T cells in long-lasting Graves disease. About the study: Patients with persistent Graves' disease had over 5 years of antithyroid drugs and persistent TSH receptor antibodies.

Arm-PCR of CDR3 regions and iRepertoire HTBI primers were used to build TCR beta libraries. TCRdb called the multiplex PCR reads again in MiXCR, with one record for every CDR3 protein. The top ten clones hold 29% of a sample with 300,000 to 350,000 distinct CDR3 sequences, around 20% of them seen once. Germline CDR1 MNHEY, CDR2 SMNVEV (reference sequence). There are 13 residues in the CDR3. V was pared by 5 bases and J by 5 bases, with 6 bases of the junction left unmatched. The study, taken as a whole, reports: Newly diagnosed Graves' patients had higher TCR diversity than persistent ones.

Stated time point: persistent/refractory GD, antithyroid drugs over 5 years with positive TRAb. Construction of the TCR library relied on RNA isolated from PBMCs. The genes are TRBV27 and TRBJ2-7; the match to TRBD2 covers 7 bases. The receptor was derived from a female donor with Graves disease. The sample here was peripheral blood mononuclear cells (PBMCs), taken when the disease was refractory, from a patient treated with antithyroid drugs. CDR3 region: CASSGRGDNEQYF. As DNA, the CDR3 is TGTGCCAGCAGTGGACGGGGGGATAACGAGCAGTACTTC.